These 23 T cell receptor beta chains came from one sample sequenced in a study of blood T cell repertoires in COVID-19 (TCRdb year 2020). The library was made by the immunoSEQ multiplex PCR assay. Entries here come from immuneACCESS through TCRdb and include only in-frame sequences with V and J called. Some clones fail to appear in such tables; in the studies checked, an unresolved V gene covers under half of the shortfall, and the cause of the remainder is unknown. In all, the sample holds roughly 350,000 clones, and over 70% of those were seen once. The top ten constitute just under 6.5% of the sample. The source material was peripheral blood. The receptors shown here come from a woman between 50 and 59 years old with COVID-19, enrolled during active disease.

J is TRBJ2-1 and V is TRBV3-1 (or the pseudogene TRBV3-2); D gene uncertain. This CDR3 spans 13 amino acids. CDR1 and CDR2 from the germline V gene are LGHDT and YNNKEL (reference sequence). Trimming removed 7 bases from V and 8 bases from J, with 15 bases in between. The CDR3 nucleotides are TGTGCCAGCACCCTCCCCGACTCGGATGAGCAGTTCTTC. Translated: CASTLPDSDEQFF.

This chain joins TRBV24-1 and TRBJ2-3; possibly TRBD2 for D (5 bases). This CDR3 is built from 14 residues. The V gene lost 5 bases and the J gene lost 4 bases, with 12 bases spanning the gap. Germline assignment: CDR1 KGHDR and CDR2 SFDVKD. The CDR3: CATSASGEADTQYF. The CDR3 coding sequence is TGTGCCACCAGTGCGAGCGGTGAGGCAGATACGCAGTATTTT.

This chain connects TRBV6-5 to TRBJ1-3; weak D call: TRBD1 (5 bases). Looked up from germline, CDR1 is MNHEY and CDR2 is SVGAGI. The CDR3 contains 14 residues. V lost 4 bases and J lost 2, with 9 bases in between. The CDR3 coding sequence is TGTGCCAGCAGTTCGGACATCACTGGAAACACCATATATTTT. Residues: CASSSDITGNTIYF.

V is TRBV7-9 and J is TRBJ2-3; 7 bases match TRBD1. There are 16 residues in the CDR3. V shed 8 bases and J 3 bases; nucleotides not matched to a gene: 14. CDR1 and CDR2 from the germline V gene are SEHNR and FQNEAQ (reference sequence). CDR3 bases: TGTGCCAGCGCCTTTATCAAAGGGACAGAAACAGATACGCAGTATTTT. Encoded protein: CASAFIKGTETDTQYF.

The chain links TRBV18 to TRBJ1-5, with TRBD1 matching over 9 bases. Germline V gene lookup returns CDR1 KGHSH and CDR2 LQKENI. Germline trimming cut 1 base from V and 3 bases from J; bases unmatched to any gene: 1. CDR3 length equals 15 residues. Here the CDR3 reads CASSPRTGVNQPQHF. CDR3 nucleotides: TGTGCCAGCTCACCACGGACAGGGGTCAATCAGCCCCAGCATTTT.

The V and J genes are TRBV6-1 and TRBJ2-5, with 13 nucleotides matching TRBD2. The CDR3 length is 18 residues. In germline, CDR1 is MNHNS, CDR2 SASEGT. V lost 2 bases and J lost 5; bases outside the gene matches: 11. In nucleotides, the CDR3 is TGTGCCAGCAGTGAATTCTTCCTAACTAGCGGGAGGGAGGAGACCCAGTACTTC. It translates to CASSEFFLTSGREETQYF.

This chain joins TRBV13 and TRBJ1-3; D remains ambiguous. Germline V lookup: CDR1 PRHDT, CDR2 FYEKMQ (reference sequence). V was trimmed by 8 bases and J by 1 base, leaving 15 bases between them. This CDR3 is built from 15 residues. The CDR3 sequence is CASENSQESGNTIYF. CDR3 nucleotide sequence: TGTGCCAGCGAGAACAGCCAAGAATCTGGAAACACCATATATTTT.

This chain connects TRBV2 to TRBJ1-6, with D tentatively TRBD1 (6 bases). This CDR3 has 15 residues. Trimming pared 5 bases from V and 5 bases from J, leaving 13 bases between. The germline gives CDR1 SNHLY, CDR2 FYNNEI. The CDR3 loop is CASSTRDRNNSPLHF. For the CDR3, the DNA is TGTGCCAGCAGTACCAGAGACAGGAATAATTCACCCCTCCACTTT.

The chain is built from TRBV4-2 and TRBJ2-1; TRBD2 aligns across 13 bases. The CDR3 is 15 amino acids. Per the germline V gene, CDR1 is LGHNA and CDR2 is YNFKEQ. After removal of 2 bases from V and 9 bases from J, the junction contained 4 bases not matched to a gene. CDR3 amino acids: CASSQPGTSGTEQFF. Written as DNA, the CDR3 is TGTGCCAGCAGCCAACCCGGGACTAGCGGGACTGAGCAGTTCTTC.

On this clone itself: Other DNA sequences in this sample translate to the same CDR3. The rearrangement uses TRBV27 and TRBJ2-3; the D gene is possibly TRBD1 (5 bases). Germline CDR1 MNHEY, CDR2 SMNVEV (reference sequence). This CDR3 comprises 14 residues. The V end was cut by 3 bases, the J end by 1 base, with 8 bases between. CDR3 region: CASSLGRGTDTQYF. The CDR3 DNA follows: TGTGCCAGCAGTTTGGGCAGGGGCACAGATACGCAGTATTTT.

This clone turned up a few times. This chain uses TRBV27 with TRBJ1-5, with D uncertain. CDR1 is MNHEY and CDR2 is SMNVEV in the germline V gene (reference sequence). The length of the CDR3 is 14 residues. Trimming shortened V by 2 bases and J by 4 bases, and 9 bases separated the two germline ends. The CDR3 DNA follows: TGTGCCAGCAGTTTAGGAGGAATGAATCAGCCCCAGCATTTT. The encoded protein is CASSLGGMNQPQHF.

This clone appeared a single time. V usage is TRBV6-5 and J usage is TRBJ1-6; TRBD1 matches 10 bases. The length of the CDR3 is 15 residues. V shed 9 bases, J shed 8 bases, and the junction held 10 bases outside the gene matches. Per germline, CDR1 MNHEY and CDR2 SVGAGI. Here the CDR3 DNA reads TGTGCCAGTAACCGGGACAGGGGTTCGTATTCACCCCTCCACTTT. Its translation: CASNRDRGSYSPLHF.

The chain combines TRBV5-5 with TRBJ2-7, with D perhaps TRBD2 (5 bases). The CDR3 is 15 amino acids. The ends were cut back, 4 bases at V and 4 bases at J, with 18 bases in the middle. Germline V CDR1 and CDR2: SGHKS, YYEKEE (reference sequence). The CDR3, as DNA: TGTGCCAGCAGCCTGGGATCGGGGATACCATACGAGCAGTACTTC. Protein: CASSLGSGIPYEQYF. The full variable domain, rest sourced from reference TRBV5-5 and TRBJ2-7, is DAGVTQSPTHLIKTRGQQVTLRCSPISGHKSVSWYQQVLGQGPQFIFQYYEKEERGRGNFPDRFSARQFPNYSSELNVNALLLGDSALYLCASSLGSGIPYEQYFGPGTRLTVT.

The chain employs TRBV6-5 and TRBJ1-5; a possible D gene is TRBD1 (5 bases). The germline V and J ends were trimmed by 7 bases and 11 bases, with 15 bases remaining between them. The CDR3 runs to 12 residues. The germline CDR1 and CDR2 sequences are MNHEY and SVGAGI. The CDR3 nucleotides are TGTGCCAGCACGGGGGACGATAGCTCCCAGCATTTT. It codes for CASTGDDSSQHF.

The chain uses TRBV2 and TRBJ1-1, with a possible D match to TRBD1 (5 bases). Trimming pared 6 bases from V and 1 base from J, leaving 15 bases between. Germline loops: CDR1 SNHLY, CDR2 FYNNEI. CDR3 length: 15 amino acids. The CDR3 protein is CASRATGKANTEAFF. In nucleotides, the CDR3 is TGTGCCAGCAGGGCTACAGGAAAAGCGAACACTGAAGCTTTCTTT. Full variable domain (missing parts from reference TRBV2 and TRBJ1-1): EPEVTQTPSHQVTQMGQEVILRCVPISNHLYFYWYRQILGQKVEFLVSFYNNEISEKSEIFDDQFSVERPDGSNFTLKIRSTKLEDSAMYFCASRATGKANTEAFFGQGTRLTVV.

The chain has TRBV14 and TRBJ2-3; TRBD1 might be the D (6 bases). Germline CDR1 SGHDN, CDR2 FVKESK. The CDR3 extends over 17 amino acids. Trimming removed 3 bases from V and 5 bases from J, with 21 bases in between. The CDR3 region is CASSHKNTGYGGDTQYF. In nucleotides, the CDR3 is TGTGCCAGCAGCCACAAAAATACAGGGTACGGCGGAGATACGCAGTATTTT.

The rearrangement joins TRBV11-3 to TRBJ2-7, with 7 bases lining up with TRBD1. CDR1 SGHNT and CDR2 YENEEA come from the germline V gene. The CDR3 runs to 13 residues. Trimming removed 4 bases from V and 2 bases from J; junction bases left unmatched: 2. Here the CDR3 reads CASSSGQPYEQYF. In DNA, the CDR3 is TGTGCCAGCAGCTCGGGACAGCCCTACGAGCAGTACTTC. Based on the CDR3 plus reference TRBV11-3 and TRBJ2-7, the full variable domain is EAGVVQSPRYKIIEKKQPVAFWCNPISGHNTLYWYLQNLGQGPELLIRYENEEAVDDSQLPKDRFSAERLKGVDSTLKIQPAELGDSAVYLCASSSGQPYEQYFGPGTRLTVT.

V usage is TRBV19 and J usage is TRBJ1-1; D is unclear. V was pared by 5 bases and J by 7 bases, with 17 bases between. Germline V gene lookup returns CDR1 LNHDA and CDR2 SQIVND (reference sequence). There are 14 residues in the CDR3. The CDR3 reads CASSLVSTGYEAFF. CDR3 DNA: TGTGCCAGTAGTCTCGTTTCCACGGGGTATGAAGCTTTCTTT.

The chain recombines TRBV2 with TRBJ2-5; D is unclear. Trimming shortened V by 4 bases and J by 2 bases, and 17 bases separated the two germline ends. The CDR3 has 16 residues. Germline lookup yields CDR1 SNHLY and CDR2 FYNNEI. CDR3 nucleotide sequence: TGTGCCAGCAGTGTTTTACCTGGTAGAACGCAAGAGACCCAGTACTTC. It encodes CASSVLPGRTQETQYF.

The V gene is TRBV7-3, the J gene TRBJ2-7; 9 positions match TRBD1. Germline CDR1 reads SGHTA; CDR2 reads FQGTGA. V lost 4 bases to trimming and J lost 2 bases; unmatched junction nucleotides: 6. The CDR3 runs to 15 residues. The CDR3 DNA is TGTGCCAGCAGCTACGACGGGACAGGGACCTACGAGCAGTACTTC. Its protein product is CASSYDGTGTYEQYF.

V usage is TRBV27 and J usage is TRBJ2-3; D gene unclear. V lost 4 bases and J 1 base, leaving 6 bases between the germline ends. Germline V gives CDR1 MNHEY, CDR2 SMNVEV (reference sequence). This CDR3 has 13 residues. CDR3 nucleotides: TGTGCCAGCAGTTCCCGGGGCACAGATACGCAGTATTTT. It encodes CASSSRGTDTQYF.

This chain connects TRBV19 to TRBJ2-7, with D maybe TRBD2 (6 bases). The germline V gene has CDR1 LNHDA and CDR2 SQIVND (reference sequence). The CDR3 runs to 17 residues. V lost 3 bases and J 9 bases, leaving 27 bases between the germline ends. Here the CDR3 reads CASSISSGDSGATVQYF. CDR3 bases: TGTGCCAGTAGTATCTCCTCCGGGGACTCCGGGGCTACGGTGCAGTACTTC.

This chain joins TRBV3-1 (or the pseudogene TRBV3-2) and TRBJ2-3; tentative D call: TRBD2 (5 bases). Germline V CDR1 and CDR2: LGHDT, YNNKEL (reference sequence). The CDR3 spans 19 residues. Trimming took 4 bases from V and 0 from J, leaving 23 bases between them. CDR3 DNA sequence: TGTGCCAGCAGCCCAAGACGCCCCCTTACTAGGTCTAGCACAGATACGCAGTATTTT. Protein: CASSPRRPLTRSSTDTQYF.